Below, 27 T cell receptor beta chains from the same sample are listed, as sequenced in a study of early T cells in non-severe SARS-CoV-2 infection. MiXCR, applied by TCRdb to the 5' RACE reads, yields one record per CDR3 protein. The sample records around 66,000 distinct CDR3 sequences, around 6.5% being singletons. This sample comprised whole blood, obtained at baseline. The receptors come from an adult who was a healthcare worker with PCR-confirmed SARS-CoV-2 infection or an uninfected control (not recorded which).

Turning to this clonotype: This may be a read error, as it is one base from a much larger clone. The gene calls are TRBV7-6 and TRBJ1-2; D gene ambiguous. Germline loops: CDR1 SGHVS, CDR2 FNYEAQ. The CDR3 is 14 amino acids. The chain's CDR3 is CASSPLSSGYGNTF. CDR3 DNA: TGTGCCAGCAGCCCCTTGAGTTCCGGCTATGGCAACACCTTC.

Many counts were recorded for this clonotype. The chain couples TRBV10-2 to TRBJ2-1; 7 bases line up with TRBD1. The CDR3 is 13 residues long. Germline CDR1 reads WSHSY; CDR2 reads SAAADI. V trimming: 4 bases; J trimming: 6 bases; junction bases outside the gene matches: 3. CDR3 sequence (DNA): TGCGCCAGCAGTGGGCCAGGGGGCAATGAGCAGTTCTTC. It specifies CASSGPGGNEQFF.

This clonotype was seen repeatedly, ten times or more. The V call is TRBV12-3 or TRBV12-4, the J call TRBJ2-1; possibly TRBD2 for D (6 bases). The V end lost 5 bases, the J end lost 5 bases, and 13 bases lay between the germline ends. This CDR3 has 14 residues. The CDR3 DNA follows: TGTGCCAGCAGTCCACCGGGACTTAACAATGAGCAGTTCTTC. Translation: CASSPPGLNNEQFF.

This clonotype was recorded at least ten times. The genes are TRBV20-1 and TRBJ2-7; 11 nucleotides match TRBD2. V was pared by 8 bases and J by 3 bases, with 3 bases of the junction left unmatched. The length of the CDR3 is 12 residues. Germline assignment: CDR1 DFQATT and CDR2 SNEGSKA (reference sequence). The CDR3: CSTGTSGYEQYF. In nucleotides, the CDR3 is TGCAGTACCGGGACTAGCGGCTACGAGCAGTACTTC.

This clonotype was recorded many times. The chain uses TRBV3-1 and TRBJ2-1, with TRBD2 matching over 7 bases. V trimming: 1 base; J trimming: 7 bases; junction bases outside the gene matches: 13. Germline V CDR1 and CDR2: LGHDT, YNNKEL (reference sequence). This CDR3 spans 17 amino acids. For the CDR3, the DNA is TGTGCCAGCAGCCAAGGACTCGGGGAGGGCCATGTAAATGAGCAGTTCTTC. It codes for CASSQGLGEGHVNEQFF.

In its sample, this clonotype was seen many times. This chain joins TRBV29-1 and TRBJ2-7; 10 positions agree with TRBD1. Germline V CDR1 and CDR2: SQVTM, ANQGSEA. With 6 bases clipped from V and 0 bases from J, the junction kept 8 bases outside the gene matches. CDR3 length equals 15 residues. CDR3 protein: CSVRRTGGSSYEQYF. DNA for the CDR3: TGCAGCGTGCGTCGGACAGGGGGTAGCTCCTACGAGCAGTACTTC.

This clonotype has at least ten counts. This chain uses TRBV10-3 with TRBJ2-1; TRBD2 matches at 7 bases. CDR1 ENHRY and CDR2 SYGVKD come from the germline V gene. After removal of 6 bases from V and 5 bases from J, the junction contained 13 bases not matched to a gene. There are 16 residues in the CDR3. The CDR3 reads CAIRRTSSGADNEQFF. The CDR3 DNA reads as TGTGCCATCAGACGAACTTCTAGCGGAGCCGACAATGAGCAGTTCTTC.

This clonotype occurred a few times. The chain employs TRBV3-1 and TRBJ2-1, with D unclear. Germline V gene lookup returns CDR1 LGHDT and CDR2 YNNKEL (reference sequence). Trimming took 4 bases from V and 9 from J, leaving 7 bases between them. The length of the CDR3 is 11 residues. CDR3 DNA: TGTGCCAGCAGCCGAGAGGTTGAGCAGTTCTTC. It codes for CASSREVEQFF.

V is TRBV20-1 and J is TRBJ1-2; no definite D call. V lost 4 bases to trimming and J lost 2 bases, with 11 bases between them. Germline V gene data show CDR1 as DFQATT and CDR2 as SNEGSKA (reference sequence). The CDR3 length is 13 residues. As DNA, the CDR3 is TGCAGTGCTACCGGGCCGGGAAACTATGGCTACACCTTC. As protein: CSATGPGNYGYTF.

This clonotype was counted at least ten times. The CDR3 bases are TGTGCCAGCAGTTACCATAGCGGGAGAGAGGTAGATGAGCAGTTCTTC. Protein product: CASSYHSGREVDEQFF. This rearrangement joins TRBV6-5 to TRBJ2-1; 9 nucleotides align to TRBD2. CDR3 length: 16 residues. V dropped 2 bases and J dropped 8; count of bases not matched to a gene: 10. Germline V gene data show CDR1 as MNHEY and CDR2 as SVGAGI.

This clonotype was seen more than once but under ten times. The rearrangement joins TRBV9 to TRBJ2-7; 7 bases fit TRBD2. This CDR3 is 13 amino acids long. Unmatched junction bases numbered 5, after V lost 2 bases and J lost 6 bases. Germline CDR1 reads SGDLS; CDR2 reads YYNGEE. The CDR3 bases are TGTGCCAGCAGCGTCGACTGGGGGGGCGAGCAGTACTTC. The encoded protein is CASSVDWGGEQYF.

The chain carries TRBV7-9 and TRBJ1-1; 8 positions agree with TRBD1. Trimming took 5 bases from V and 5 from J; bases not matched to a gene: 13. Per the germline V gene, CDR1 is SEHNR and CDR2 is FQNEAQ (reference sequence). The length of the CDR3 is 16 residues. The CDR3, as DNA: TGTGCCAGCAGCCCGGATCAAGGGCAGGGGGCGACTGAAGCTTTCTTT. Translating gives CASSPDQGQGATEAFF.

On this clonotype: With a much larger clone just one base away, this may be a read error. V gene TRBV27 combines with J gene TRBJ2-1; no firm D call. The CDR3 has 16 amino acids. Germline V lookup: CDR1 MNHEY, CDR2 SMNVEV (reference sequence). CDR3 loop: CASSLFPGLSHNKQFF. The DNA of the CDR3 is TGTGCCAGCAGTTTATTCCCGGGTCTTTCCCACAATAAGCAGTTCTTC.

This clonotype was counted many times. The chain employs TRBV7-9 and TRBJ1-1; 9 nucleotides match TRBD1. The germline V gene encodes CDR1 SEHNR and CDR2 FQNEAQ (reference sequence). V shed 1 base and J 1 base; nucleotides not matched to a gene: 4. The CDR3 totals 16 residues. CDR3 sequence (DNA): TGTGCCAGCAGCTTAGGGACAGGGGCTAAGAACACTGAAGCTTTCTTT. Translated: CASSLGTGAKNTEAFF.

The rearrangement joins TRBV7-2 to TRBJ2-3, with 10 bases identical to TRBD2. This CDR3 is 15 amino acids long. J gave up 2 bases and V 4 bases, and 3 bases lay outside the gene matches. From germline, CDR1 is SGHTA and CDR2 FQGNSA. The CDR3 bases are TGTGCCAGCAGCTGGACTAGCGGCTACACAGATACGCAGTATTTT. Amino acids: CASSWTSGYTDTQYF.

The chain joins TRBV30 to TRBJ1-2; the D is unclear. Trimming shortened V by 3 bases and J by 6 bases, and 11 bases separated the two germline ends. This CDR3 region has 12 residues. Germline V gives CDR1 GTSNPN, CDR2 SVGIG (reference sequence). CDR3 DNA: TGTGCCTGGAGCCTAGGGCGGCATGGCTACACCTTC. It is translated as CAWSLGRHGYTF.

This clonotype was recorded many times. This chain links TRBV20-1 with TRBJ1-4; no clear D. The CDR3 loop spans 14 amino acids. Germline assignment: CDR1 DFQATT and CDR2 SNEGSKA (reference sequence). Trimming removed 5 bases from V and 0 bases from J, with 10 bases in between. The CDR3 bases are TGCAGTGCTGTCGGGTCGGCAACTAATGAAAAACTGTTTTTT. Encoded protein: CSAVGSATNEKLFF.

This clonotype was counted ten times or more. The chain uses TRBV5-6 and TRBJ1-2; D is perhaps TRBD1 (6 bases). The V gene lost 3 bases and the J gene lost 4 bases, with 13 bases spanning the gap. The CDR3 length is 14 residues. Germline assignment: CDR1 SGHDT and CDR2 YYEEEE. The CDR3 here is CASSSRQVTYGYTF. The DNA of the CDR3 is TGTGCCAGCAGCTCACGACAGGTTACCTATGGCTACACCTTC.

This clonotype was recorded many times. The chain combines TRBV6-4 with TRBJ1-2; possible D gene TRBD1, 5 bases. Germline CDR1 is MRHNA and CDR2 is SNTAGT. The V gene lost 3 bases and the J gene lost 2 bases, with 16 bases spanning the gap. The CDR3 consists of 16 residues. The CDR3 DNA is TGTGCCAGCAGTGAACAACCCCGAGGGGCCAACTATGGCTACACCTTC. Translation: CASSEQPRGANYGYTF.

This sequence joins TRBV29-1 and TRBJ2-2, with D possibly TRBD1 on 6 matching bases. V lost 4 bases to trimming and J lost 7 bases, with 13 bases between them. The CDR3 has 13 amino acids. Germline V CDR1 and CDR2: SQVTM, ANQGSEA. The CDR3 spells CSVAGVRGGELFF. The CDR3 DNA is TGCAGCGTTGCAGGGGTTCGAGGCGGGGAGCTGTTTTTT.

This clonotype appeared many times. The chain recombines TRBV21-1 with TRBJ2-6. TRBV21-1 is marked as a pseudogene. The CDR3 covers 16 residues. The DNA for the CDR3 is TGTGCCAGCAGGATAGAGAGGTGCTCTGGGGCCAACGTCCTGACTTTC. Residues: CASRIERCSGANVLTF.

This clonotype has a count of ten or more. The chain couples TRBV20-1 to TRBJ2-7; the match to TRBD1 covers 7 bases. CDR1 and CDR2 from the germline V gene are DFQATT and SNEGSKA (reference sequence). The CDR3 is 12 residues long. V lost 5 bases, J lost 6 bases, and 7 bases stayed unmatched. CDR3 sequence (DNA): TGCAGTGCTCCCGGACAGGCAGGCGAGCAGTACTTC. Translating it yields CSAPGQAGEQYF.

This clonotype was recorded many times. The DNA of the CDR3 is TGTGCCAGCAGTTTTAGGACAGGGGGACCTAACACTGAAGCTTTCTTT. Amino acids: CASSFRTGGPNTEAFF. The chain combines TRBV28 with TRBJ1-1; 10 positions agree with TRBD1. The CDR3 has 16 amino acids. Per germline, CDR1 MDHEN and CDR2 SYDVKM. With 3 bases clipped from V and 2 bases from J, the junction kept 6 bases outside the gene matches.

CDR3 DNA: TGTGCCAGCACTGTCGGGAGGGCCCTCGCCGGGGAGCTGTTTTTT. Encoded protein: CASTVGRALAGELFF. The chain joins TRBV2 to TRBJ2-2; TRBD2 matches at 8 bases. Per the germline V gene, CDR1 is SNHLY and CDR2 is FYNNEI. V shed 7 bases, J shed 6 bases, and the junction held 10 bases outside the gene matches. This CDR3 has 15 residues.

About this clonotype: A read error is possible here, since a much larger clone lies one base away. V is TRBV5-1 and J is TRBJ1-6, with D unclear. The length of the CDR3 is 13 residues. Germline V gene lookup returns CDR1 SGHRS and CDR2 YFSETQ. Deletions cut 4 bases from V and 7 bases from J, with 9 bases between. CDR3 in DNA: TGCGCCAGCAGCAGTCGTCCGAATTCACCCCTCCACTTT. Translating it yields CASSSRPNSPLHF. Complete variable domain (other parts from reference TRBV5-1 and TRBJ1-6): KAGVTQTPRYLIKTRGQQVTLSCSPISGHRSVSWYQQTPGQGLQFLFEYFSETQRNKGNFPGRFSGRQFSNSRSEMNVSTLELGDSALYLCASSSRPNSPLHFGNGTRLTVT.

This clonotype was found a few times. The chain couples TRBV7-9 to TRBJ2-7; a possible D gene is TRBD1 (6 bases). The CDR3 is made up of 13 amino acids. Germline values: CDR1 SEHNR, CDR2 FQNEAQ (reference sequence). Trimming pared 3 bases from V and 5 bases from J, leaving 11 bases between. The DNA of the CDR3 is TGTGCCAGCAGCTTCTCGTACAGGGACGAGCAGTACTTC. This gives the protein CASSFSYRDEQYF.

This clonotype was counted ten times or more. This rearrangement joins TRBV6-1 to TRBJ2-7, with 10 bases fitting TRBD1. Germline CDR1 and CDR2: MNHNS and SASEGT. This CDR3 region has 16 residues. V dropped 6 bases and J dropped 1; count of bases not matched to a gene: 9. DNA of the CDR3: TGTGCCAGCAGAGATATGACAGGGGGCAAATCCTACGAGCAGTACTTC. Protein sequence: CASRDMTGGKSYEQYF.